These T cell receptor beta chains were read from a single sample in a study of blood T cell repertoires in COVID-19. The repertoire was sequenced with immunoSEQ multiplex PCR; TCRdb's copy has only in-frame clones and lacks some. The sample has around 80,000 clones, approximately 84% seen once. Sequencing was performed on peripheral blood. The receptor source for this set is a human donor in a cohort sampled during active COVID-19. Each CDR3 is given without its conserved first and last residue.

v_call,cdr3_length,cdr3_aa
TRBV7-9,13,ASSLLQGVGTEAF
TRBV5-1,13,ASSLGSSGTYEQY
TRBV7-8,12,ASSPGTGREKLF
TRBV7-2,13,ASSSRGDKSYEQY
TRBV5-1,13,ASSLGTGGAGKLF
TRBV12-5,16,ASGLFRWSRRAESPLH
TRBV6-5,12,ASHPQGINTEAF
TRBV19,14,ASSPPGRGFSYEQY
TRBV2,13,ASSEAGRGGNTIY
TRBV5-1,12,ASSSTSGDYGYT
TRBV29-1,10,SAGRETGELF
TRBV7-2,14,ASSLSSGQGAAEAF
TRBV29-1,11,SVRLTGSWELF
TRBV19,15,ASSTGQGTTLRTEAF
TRBV18,12,ASSPGGANTEAF
TRBV2,14,ASSEASGAHKNIQY
TRBV19,10,ASRASGNTIY
TRBV9,14,ASSVEPAGPNQPQH
TRBV10-3,12,AISDRVSLDEQY
TRBV7-3,11,ASSQRGITEAF
TRBV5-4,14,ASSPSQGTVSSEQY
TRBV5-5,11,ASSFREGYGYT
TRBV10-3,12,AITPAGGLVTQY
TRBV30,11,ALGTGVYTEAF
TRBV19,10,ASSIVRGEQF
TRBV7-9,13,ASSPYRGIDTEAF
TRBV2,17,ASSEKSRPFGTGDEKLF
TRBV11-2,13,ASSHPGQGSYEQY
TRBV11-2,15,ASSLGLLDLKDEKLF
TRBV11-2,12,ASSLGSGNLGYT
TRBV19,11,ASRLDNFYGYT
TRBV18,12,ASSPAQDGNTIY
TRBV11-3,15,ASSVPGTPGYPGELF
TRBV18,12,ASSPGGRSLALH
TRBV7-9,11,ASSTRQAGGYT
TRBV3-1/TRBV3-2,12,ASTQLAGAVEQF